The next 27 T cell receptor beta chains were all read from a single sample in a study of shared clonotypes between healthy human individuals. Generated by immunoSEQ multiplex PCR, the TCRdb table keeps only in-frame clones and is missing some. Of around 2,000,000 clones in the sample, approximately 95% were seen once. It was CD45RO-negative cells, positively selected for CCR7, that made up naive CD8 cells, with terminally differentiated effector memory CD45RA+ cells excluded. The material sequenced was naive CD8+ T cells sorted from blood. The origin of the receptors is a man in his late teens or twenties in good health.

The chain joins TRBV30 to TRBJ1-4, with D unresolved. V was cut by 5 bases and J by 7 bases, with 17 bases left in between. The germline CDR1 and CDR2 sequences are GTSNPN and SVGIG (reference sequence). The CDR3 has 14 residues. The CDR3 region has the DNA TGTGCCTGGTCATCGGGAGGGTTCGGTGAAAAACTGTTTTTT. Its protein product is CAWSSGGFGEKLFF.

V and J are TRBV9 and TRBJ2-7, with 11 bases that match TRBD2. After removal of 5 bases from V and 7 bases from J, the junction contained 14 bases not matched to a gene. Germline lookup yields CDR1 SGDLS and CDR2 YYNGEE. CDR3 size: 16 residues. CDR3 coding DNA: TGTGCCAGCAGTCCCGAGGGGACTAGCGGAGAAGGGGAGCAGTACTTC. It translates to CASSPEGTSGEGEQYF.

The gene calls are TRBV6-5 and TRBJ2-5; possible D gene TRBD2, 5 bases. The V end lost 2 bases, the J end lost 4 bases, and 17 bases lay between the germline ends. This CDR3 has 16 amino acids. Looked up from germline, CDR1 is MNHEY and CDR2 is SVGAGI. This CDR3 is CASSYGGARWSETQYF. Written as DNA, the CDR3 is TGTGCCAGCAGTTACGGAGGAGCGCGGTGGTCAGAGACCCAGTACTTC.

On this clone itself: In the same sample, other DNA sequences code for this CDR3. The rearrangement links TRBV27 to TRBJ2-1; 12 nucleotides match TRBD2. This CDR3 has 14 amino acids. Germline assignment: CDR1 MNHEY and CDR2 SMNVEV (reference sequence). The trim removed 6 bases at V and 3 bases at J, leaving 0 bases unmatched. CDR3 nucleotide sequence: TGTGCCAGCAGGGGACTAGCGGGCTACAATGAGCAGTTCTTC. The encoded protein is CASRGLAGYNEQFF.

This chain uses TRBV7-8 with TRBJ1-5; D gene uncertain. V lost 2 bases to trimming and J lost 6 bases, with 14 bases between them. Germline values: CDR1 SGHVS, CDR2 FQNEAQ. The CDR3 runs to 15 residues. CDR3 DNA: TGTGCCAGCAGCTTACGTACCGGTGGGCTTCAGCCCCAGCATTTT. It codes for CASSLRTGGLQPQHF.

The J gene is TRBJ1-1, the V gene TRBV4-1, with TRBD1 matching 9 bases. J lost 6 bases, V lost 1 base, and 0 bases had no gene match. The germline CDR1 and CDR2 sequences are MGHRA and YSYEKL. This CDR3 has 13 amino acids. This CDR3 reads CASSQGDRAEAFF. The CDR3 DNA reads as TGCGCCAGCAGCCAAGGGGACAGGGCTGAAGCTTTCTTT.

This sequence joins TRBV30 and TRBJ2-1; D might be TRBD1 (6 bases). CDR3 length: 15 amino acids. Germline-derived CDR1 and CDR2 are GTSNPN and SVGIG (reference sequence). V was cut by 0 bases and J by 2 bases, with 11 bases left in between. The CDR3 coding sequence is TGTGCCTGGAGTGTACAAGGGGGTACCTACAATGAGCAGTTCTTC. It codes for CAWSVQGGTYNEQFF.

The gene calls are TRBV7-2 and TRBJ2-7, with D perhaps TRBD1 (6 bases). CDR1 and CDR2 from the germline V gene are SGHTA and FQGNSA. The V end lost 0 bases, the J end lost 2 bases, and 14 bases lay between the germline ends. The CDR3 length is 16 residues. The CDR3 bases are TGTGCCAGCAGCTTAGCGGGGTGGACAGTGGCCTACGAGCAGTACTTC. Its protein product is CASSLAGWTVAYEQYF.

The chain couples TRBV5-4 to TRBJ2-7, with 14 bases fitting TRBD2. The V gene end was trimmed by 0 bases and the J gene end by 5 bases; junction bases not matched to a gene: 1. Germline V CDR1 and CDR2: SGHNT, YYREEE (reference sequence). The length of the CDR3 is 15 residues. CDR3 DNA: TGTGCCAGCAGCTTGGGACTAGCGGGAGGGGACGAGCAGTACTTC. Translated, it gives CASSLGLAGGDEQYF. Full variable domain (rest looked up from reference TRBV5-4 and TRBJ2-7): ETGVTQSPTHLIKTRGQQVTLRCSSQSGHNTVSWYQQALGQGPQFIFQYYREEENGRGNFPPRFSGLQFPNYSSELNVNALELDDSALYLCASSLGLAGGDEQYFGPGTRLTVT.

The DNA of the CDR3 is TGTGCCAGCACCAAGGGAGCTAATTCACCCCTCCACTTT. This translates into CASTKGANSPLHF. The chain couples TRBV5-4 to TRBJ1-6; D gene uncertain. V was clipped by 6 bases and J by 6 bases, with 10 bases between them. This CDR3 comprises 13 residues. CDR1 is SGHNT and CDR2 is YYREEE in the germline V gene (reference sequence).

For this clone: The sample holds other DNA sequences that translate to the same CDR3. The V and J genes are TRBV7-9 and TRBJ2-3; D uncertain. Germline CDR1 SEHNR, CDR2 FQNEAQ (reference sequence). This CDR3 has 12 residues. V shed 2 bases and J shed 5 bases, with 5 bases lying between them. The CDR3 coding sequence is TGTGCCAGCAGCTTATCTGGAGATACGCAGTATTTT. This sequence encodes CASSLSGDTQYF.

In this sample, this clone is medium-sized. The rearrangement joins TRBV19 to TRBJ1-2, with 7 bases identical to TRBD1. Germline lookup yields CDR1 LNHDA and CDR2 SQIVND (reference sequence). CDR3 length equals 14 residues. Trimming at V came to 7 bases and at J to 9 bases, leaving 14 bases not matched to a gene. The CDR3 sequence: CASTLTPGQKSYTF. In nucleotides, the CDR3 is TGTGCCAGTACCCTGACCCCGGGACAGAAAAGCTACACCTTC.

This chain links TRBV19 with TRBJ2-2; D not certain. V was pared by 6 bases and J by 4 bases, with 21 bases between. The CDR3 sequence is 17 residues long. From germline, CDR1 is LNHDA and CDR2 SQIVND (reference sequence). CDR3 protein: CASSSLSDGLGTGELFF. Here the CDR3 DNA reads TGTGCCAGTAGCTCACTTTCCGACGGCCTGGGCACCGGGGAGCTGTTTTTT.

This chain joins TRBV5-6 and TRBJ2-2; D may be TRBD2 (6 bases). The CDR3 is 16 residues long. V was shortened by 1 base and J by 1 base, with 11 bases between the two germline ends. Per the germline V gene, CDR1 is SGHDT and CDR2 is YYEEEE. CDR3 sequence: CASSLRREENTGELFF. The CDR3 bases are TGTGCCAGCAGCTTGCGGCGGGAAGAGAACACCGGGGAGCTGTTTTTT.

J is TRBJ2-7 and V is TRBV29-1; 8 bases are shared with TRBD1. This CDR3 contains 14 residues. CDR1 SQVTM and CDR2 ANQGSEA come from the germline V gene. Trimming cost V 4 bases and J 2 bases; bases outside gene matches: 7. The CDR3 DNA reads TGCAGCGTTGTTCCGGACAGGGTCCCCTACGAGCAGTACTTC. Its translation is CSVVPDRVPYEQYF.

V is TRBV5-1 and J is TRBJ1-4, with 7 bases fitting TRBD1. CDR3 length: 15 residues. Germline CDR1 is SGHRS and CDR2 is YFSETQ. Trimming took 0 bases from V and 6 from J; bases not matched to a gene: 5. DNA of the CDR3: TGCGCCAGCAGCTTGGCGAGGGGGCGCGATGAAAAACTGTTTTTT. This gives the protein CASSLARGRDEKLFF.

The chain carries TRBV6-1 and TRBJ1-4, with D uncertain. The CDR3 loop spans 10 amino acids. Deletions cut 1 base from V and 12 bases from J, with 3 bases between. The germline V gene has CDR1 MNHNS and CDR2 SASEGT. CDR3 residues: CASSEGELFF. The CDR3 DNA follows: TGTGCCAGCAGTGAAGGGGAACTGTTTTTT.

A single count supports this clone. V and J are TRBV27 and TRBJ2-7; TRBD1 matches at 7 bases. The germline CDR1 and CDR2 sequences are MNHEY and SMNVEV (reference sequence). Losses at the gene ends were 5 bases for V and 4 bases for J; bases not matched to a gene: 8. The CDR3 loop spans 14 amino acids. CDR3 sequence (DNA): TGTGCCAGCAGTGGGGCAGGGGGTTGGTACGAGCAGTACTTC. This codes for CASSGAGGWYEQYF.

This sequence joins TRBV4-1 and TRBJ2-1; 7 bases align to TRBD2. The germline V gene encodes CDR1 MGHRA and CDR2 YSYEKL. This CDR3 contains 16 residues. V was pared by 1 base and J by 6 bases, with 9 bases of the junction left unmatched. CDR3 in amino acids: CASSQGVTSSGNEQFF. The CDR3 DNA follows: TGCGCCAGCAGCCAAGGGGTGACTAGCTCCGGCAATGAGCAGTTCTTC.

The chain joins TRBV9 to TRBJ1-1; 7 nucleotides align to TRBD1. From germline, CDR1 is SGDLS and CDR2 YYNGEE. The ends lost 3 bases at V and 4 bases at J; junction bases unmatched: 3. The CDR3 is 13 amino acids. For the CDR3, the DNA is TGTGCCAGCAGCGGGGACAGTATCACTGAAGCTTTCTTT. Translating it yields CASSGDSITEAFF. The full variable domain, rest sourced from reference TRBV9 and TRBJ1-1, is DSGVTQTPKHLITATGQRVTLRCSPRSGDLSVYWYQQSLDQGLQFLIQYYNGEERAKGNILERFSAQQFPDLHSELNLSSLELGDSALYFCASSGDSITEAFFGQGTRLTVV.

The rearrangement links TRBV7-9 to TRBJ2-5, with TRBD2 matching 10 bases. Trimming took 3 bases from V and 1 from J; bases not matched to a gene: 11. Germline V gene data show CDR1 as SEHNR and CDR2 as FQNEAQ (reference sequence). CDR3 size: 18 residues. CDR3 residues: CASSFLAGGLPVQETQYF. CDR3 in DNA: TGTGCCAGCAGCTTCTTAGCGGGGGGCCTACCGGTCCAAGAGACCCAGTACTTC.

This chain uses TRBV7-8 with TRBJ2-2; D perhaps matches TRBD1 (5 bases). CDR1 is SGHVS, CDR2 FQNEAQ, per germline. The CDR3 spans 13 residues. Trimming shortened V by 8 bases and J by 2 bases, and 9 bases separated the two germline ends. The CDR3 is CASAGLNTGELFF. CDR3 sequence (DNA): TGTGCCAGCGCAGGGCTAAACACCGGGGAGCTGTTTTTT.

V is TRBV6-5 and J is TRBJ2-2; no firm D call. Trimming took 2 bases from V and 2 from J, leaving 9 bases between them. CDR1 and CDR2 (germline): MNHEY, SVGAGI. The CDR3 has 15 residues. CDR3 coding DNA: TGTGCCAGCAGTTACCTGACACTAAACACCGGGGAGCTGTTTTTT. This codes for CASSYLTLNTGELFF.

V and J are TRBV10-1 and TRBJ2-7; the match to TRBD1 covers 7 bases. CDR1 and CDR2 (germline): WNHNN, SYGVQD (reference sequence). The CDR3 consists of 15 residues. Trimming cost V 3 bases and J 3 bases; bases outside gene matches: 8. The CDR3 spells CASSDFRTGSYEQYF. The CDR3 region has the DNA TGCGCCAGCAGTGATTTCCGGACAGGAAGCTACGAGCAGTACTTC.

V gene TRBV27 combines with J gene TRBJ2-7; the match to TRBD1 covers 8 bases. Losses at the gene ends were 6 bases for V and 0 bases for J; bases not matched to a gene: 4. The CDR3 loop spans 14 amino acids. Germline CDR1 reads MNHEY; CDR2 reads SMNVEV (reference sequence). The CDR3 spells CASRGQGNSYEQYF. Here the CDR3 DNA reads TGTGCCAGCAGAGGACAGGGAAACTCCTACGAGCAGTACTTC.

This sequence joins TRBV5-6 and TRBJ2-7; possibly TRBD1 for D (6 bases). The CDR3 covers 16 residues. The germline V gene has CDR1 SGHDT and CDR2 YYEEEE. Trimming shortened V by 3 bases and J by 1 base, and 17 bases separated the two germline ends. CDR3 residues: CASSWGSRGESYEQYF. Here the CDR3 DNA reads TGTGCCAGCAGCTGGGGTAGCAGGGGCGAGTCCTACGAGCAGTACTTC. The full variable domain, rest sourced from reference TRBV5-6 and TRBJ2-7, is DAGVTQSPTHLIKTRGQQVTLRCSPKSGHDTVSWYQQALGQGPQFIFQYYEEEERQRGNFPDRFSGHQFPNYSSELNVNALLLGDSALYLCASSWGSRGESYEQYFGPGTRLTVT.

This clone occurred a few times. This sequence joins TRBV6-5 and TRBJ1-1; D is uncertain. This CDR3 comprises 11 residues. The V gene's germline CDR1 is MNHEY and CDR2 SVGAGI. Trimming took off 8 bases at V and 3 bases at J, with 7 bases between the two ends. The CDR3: CASLDDTEAFF. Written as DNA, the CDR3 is TGTGCCAGCCTCGATGACACTGAAGCTTTCTTT.